This TCR beta chain derives from a study of shared clonotypes between healthy human individuals. The germline CDR1 and CDR2 sequences are SGHDT and YYEEEE. Trimming removed 0 bases at V and 3 bases at J, with 7 bases between. This CDR3 contains 13 residues. As for this clone: Distinct nucleotide sequences in the sample also encode this CDR3.

Naive CD8 cells, CD45RO-negative and positively selected for CCR7, excluded terminally differentiated effector memory CD45RA+ cells. Data came from immunoSEQ multiplex PCR; TCRdb stores just in-frame clones and leaves some out. The table has hundreds of thousands of clones, around 96% seen once. Sequencing was done on a sample of naive CD8+ T cells sorted from blood. The receptor was derived from a woman between 25 and 40 years old in good health. The V gene is TRBV5-6, the J gene TRBJ2-7; the D gene is possibly TRBD2 (5 bases). The CDR3 DNA reads TGTGCCAGCAGCTTGGGAGGGAACTACGAGCAGTACTTC. Amino acid sequence: CASSLGGNYEQYF.